The rows below give T cell receptor beta chains drawn from one sample of a study of vaccination and CD4 T cells after COVID-19. These receptors lack a known antigen. In TCRdb, the PCR reads were re-called with MiXCR into one record per CDR3 protein. The sample holds some 11,000 distinct CDR3 sequences; about half are singletons and the top ten take 15% to 17%. Sample: CD4+ T cells from blood, cultured in vitro. The receptors shown here come from a human donor who had recovered from COVID-19. Both conserved end residues are part of each CDR3. A D gene is named only where the DNA matches it firmly. Not every row has a clone size; where given, it reads once, few, many or a size class.

clone_size,d_call,j_call,cdr3_length,v_call,cdr3_nt,cdr3_aa
NA,NA,TRBJ2-1,16,TRBV4-2,TGTGCCAGCAGCCAAGAAAATTTCCCGATCACCAATGAGCAGTTCTTC,CASSQENFPITNEQFF
few,NA,TRBJ2-5,11,TRBV15,TGTGCCACCAGCAGCCGGGAGACCCAGTACTTC,CATSSRETQYF
NA,TRBD2,TRBJ2-3,15,TRBV7-2,TGTGCCAGCAGCTTAGGAAGCGGGAGCTTACATACGCAGTATTTT,CASSLGSGSLHTQYF
NA,NA,TRBJ2-7,14,TRBV20-1,TGCAGTGCTAGACCGACGGGGGACCACTACGAGCAGTACTTC,CSARPTGDHYEQYF
NA,NA,TRBJ1-5,16,TRBV20-1,TGCAGTGCTAGAGATTTCCAGGGAGGCAGCAATCAGCCCCAGCATTTT,CSARDFQGGSNQPQHF
NA,NA,TRBJ2-1,13,TRBV7-2,TGTGCCAGCAGCTTATTTCCACCCAATGAGCAGTTCTTC,CASSLFPPNEQFF
NA,NA,TRBJ2-7,13,TRBV2,TGTGCCAGCAGAGCCGGGTTCTCCTACGAGCAGTACTTC,CASRAGFSYEQYF
NA,TRBD2,TRBJ2-1,18,TRBV20-1,TGCAGTGCTCCCAAGACTAGCGGGAGGGCGAGCTCCTACAATGAGCAGTTCTTC,CSAPKTSGRASSYNEQFF
NA,NA,TRBJ1-3,14,TRBV20-1,TGCAGTGCTAGTGTTGGGGCCGCCGGAAACACCATATATTTT,CSASVGAAGNTIYF
NA,NA,TRBJ2-5,14,TRBV5-8,TGTGCCAGCAGCTTGGTTCAGAACCAAGAGACCCAGTACTTC,CASSLVQNQETQYF
NA,TRBD2,TRBJ2-3,15,TRBV9,TGTGCCAGCAGCGTAGCTAGCGGGTATTCAGATACGCAGTATTTT,CASSVASGYSDTQYF
few,NA,TRBJ1-5,12,TRBV12-3/TRBV12-4,TGTGCCAGCAGTCAACGAAGTCCCCCCCAGCATTTT,CASSQRSPPQHF